The rows below give T cell receptor beta chains drawn from one sample of a study of patients and donors after allogeneic stem cell transplantation. TCRdb redid the calling of the RT-PCR reads with MiXCR, one entry per CDR3 protein. The sample holds about 200,000 distinct CDR3 sequences, approximately 41% seen once. The sequencing sample was made of blood, either unsorted or a sorted T cell fraction (not recorded which). The receptor set was obtained from a human donor who was either an allogeneic HSCT recipient or a stem cell or donor lymphocyte infusion donor (not recorded which). It is not recorded whose cells these are; they may come from a transplant donor. The conserved cysteine and the conserved F or W are not part of the CDR3 here. Rows may omit the clone size; those that give it use once, few, many or a size class.

clone size: -; V gene: TRBV19; J gene: TRBJ2-3; CDR3 protein: ASSIDVDTQY
clone size: -; V gene: TRBV7-9; J gene: TRBJ2-5; CDR3 protein: ASSPRMGPRIGETQY
clone size: few; V gene: TRBV28; J gene: TRBJ1-3; CDR3 protein: ASSFTFSGNTIY
clone size: -; V gene: TRBV4-1; J gene: TRBJ2-1; CDR3 protein: ASSQDQINEQF
clone size: few; V gene: TRBV9; J gene: TRBJ2-1; CDR3 protein: ASSVEGLAGGYNEQF
clone size: -; V gene: TRBV12-3/TRBV12-4; J gene: TRBJ1-5; CDR3 protein: ASRMTGVNQPQH
clone size: -; V gene: TRBV5-1; J gene: TRBJ2-7; CDR3 protein: ASSPGQIAYEQY
clone size: -; V gene: TRBV7-2; J gene: TRBJ1-5; CDR3 protein: ASSITGSSNQPQH
clone size: few; V gene: TRBV6-1; J gene: TRBJ1-6; CDR3 protein: ASSGPGTVLNSPLH
clone size: few; V gene: TRBV3-1; J gene: TRBJ1-2; CDR3 protein: ASSLQGDGYT
clone size: once; V gene: TRBV5-6; J gene: TRBJ2-3; CDR3 protein: ASSPDRRSTDTQY
clone size: -; V gene: TRBV29-1; J gene: TRBJ2-1; CDR3 protein: SVEDSAGPTGF
clone size: -; V gene: TRBV12-3/TRBV12-4; J gene: TRBJ1-1; CDR3 protein: ASSLGDRGLRAF
clone size: -; V gene: TRBV13; J gene: TRBJ1-1; CDR3 protein: ASSPERTEAF
clone size: few; V gene: TRBV5-6; J gene: TRBJ2-2; CDR3 protein: ASSYGTTGELF
clone size: -; V gene: TRBV29-1; J gene: TRBJ1-3; CDR3 protein: SADGPGNTIY
clone size: -; V gene: TRBV7-8; J gene: TRBJ1-1; CDR3 protein: ASSPTTVMTTEAF
clone size: -; V gene: TRBV7-2; J gene: TRBJ2-1; CDR3 protein: ASNLAGGIDEQF
clone size: once; V gene: TRBV21-1; J gene: TRBJ2-3; CDR3 protein: ASSNRQGADTQY
clone size: -; V gene: TRBV28; J gene: TRBJ1-5; CDR3 protein: ASSLFGGNNQPQH
clone size: -; V gene: TRBV10-3; J gene: TRBJ2-1; CDR3 protein: AISETSGPYNEQF
clone size: once; V gene: TRBV7-2; J gene: TRBJ2-5; CDR3 protein: ASSNPPQEPQY
clone size: many; V gene: TRBV5-1; J gene: TRBJ2-3; CDR3 protein: ASSLLTSGRTDTQY
clone size: -; V gene: TRBV28; J gene: TRBJ1-2; CDR3 protein: ASRPGLIYGYT